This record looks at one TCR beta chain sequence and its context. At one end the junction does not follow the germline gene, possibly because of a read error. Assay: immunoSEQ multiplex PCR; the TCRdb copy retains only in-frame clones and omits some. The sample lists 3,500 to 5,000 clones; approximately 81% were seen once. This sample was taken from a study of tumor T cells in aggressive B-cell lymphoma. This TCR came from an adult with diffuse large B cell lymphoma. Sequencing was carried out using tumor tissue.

CDR3 in amino acids: CASRKGQGSCEQYF. CDR3 sequence (DNA): TGTGCCAGCAGAAAGGGACAGGGGTCCTGCGAGCAGTACTTC. The chain is built from TRBV28 and TRBJ2-7, with 10 bases matching TRBD1. This CDR3 has 14 amino acids. Germline values: CDR1 MDHEN, CDR2 SYDVKM.